Each of the 8 T cell receptor beta chains below was sequenced from the same sample in a study of T cells in tuberculosis. TCRdb's table, derived via immunoSEQ multiplex PCR, lists solely in-frame clones and lacks some. The top ten clones hold roughly 5% of a sample with about 29,000 clones, roughly 93% of them seen once. The sample comprised PBMCs. The receptors originated from a donor aged 10 to 29 with latent tuberculosis or without tuberculosis infection.

V usage is TRBV7-8 and J usage is TRBJ2-7; unclear D gene. With 2 bases removed from V and 2 bases from J, the gap between germline ends came to 7 bases. Germline CDR1 is SGHVS and CDR2 is FQNEAQ. The CDR3 length is 13 residues. In DNA form, the CDR3 reads TGTGCCAGCAGCTTAAACAGAGCCTACGAGCAGTACTTC. Encoded protein: CASSLNRAYEQYF. Combining the CDR3 with reference TRBV7-8 and TRBJ2-7 gives the whole variable domain GAGVSQSPRYKVAKRGQDVALRCDPISGHVSLFWYQQALGQGPEFLTYFQNEAQLDKSGLPSDRFFAERPEGSVSTLKIQRTQQEDSAVYLCASSLNRAYEQYFGPGTRLTVT.

The V call is TRBV9, the J call TRBJ2-1; maybe TRBD2 (6 bases). Germline lookup yields CDR1 SGDLS and CDR2 YYNGEE. V lost 4 bases, J lost 4 bases, and 12 bases lay in between. The CDR3 runs to 14 residues. CDR3 DNA: TGTGCCAGCAGCACCCGACTAGATTACAATGAGCAGTTCTTC. This codes for CASSTRLDYNEQFF.

The V and J genes are TRBV2 and TRBJ2-3; 7 positions match TRBD2. The germline gives CDR1 SNHLY, CDR2 FYNNEI. The CDR3 has 16 amino acids. Trimming took 3 bases from V and 4 from J; bases not matched to a gene: 10. CDR3 loop: CASSDGGGSWSDTQYF. The CDR3 DNA is TGTGCCAGCAGTGACGGTGGCGGGAGTTGGTCAGATACGCAGTATTTT.

This chain joins TRBV9 and TRBJ2-2; D unclear. CDR3 length: 14 amino acids. The germline V gene has CDR1 SGDLS and CDR2 YYNGEE. V gave up 4 bases and J gave up 0 bases, with 7 bases separating them. The CDR3 DNA is TGTGCCAGCAGCCTCGGGTCGAACACCGGGGAGCTGTTTTTT. Translated, it gives CASSLGSNTGELFF.

The chain carries TRBV7-2 and TRBJ2-7; tentatively, D is TRBD1 (5 bases). Germline V lookup: CDR1 SGHTA, CDR2 FQGNSA. There are 13 residues in the CDR3. Trimming cost V 1 base and J 4 bases, with 8 bases left between them. The CDR3 DNA follows: TGTGCCAGCAGCTTAGGACAGTTGTACGAGCAGTACTTC. Protein product: CASSLGQLYEQYF.

This chain joins TRBV28 and TRBJ2-1; 8 bases are a match to TRBD1. Germline CDR1 and CDR2: MDHEN and SYDVKM. V trimming: 4 bases; J trimming: 5 bases; junction bases outside the gene matches: 10. This CDR3 comprises 16 residues. This CDR3 is CASSYPDREDNNEQFF. The CDR3, as DNA: TGTGCCAGCAGTTATCCGGACAGGGAGGACAACAATGAGCAGTTCTTC.

The chain carries TRBV6-6 and TRBJ2-2; TRBD2 aligns across 7 bases. The V gene end was trimmed by 2 bases and the J gene end by 6 bases; junction bases not matched to a gene: 0. Germline CDR1 is MNHNY and CDR2 is SVGAGI (reference sequence). This CDR3 spans 13 amino acids. CDR3 DNA: TGTGCCAGCAGTTACGGGGGGGCCGGGGAGCTGTTTTTT. It yields the protein CASSYGGAGELFF.

The genes are TRBV18 and TRBJ2-1, with 11 nucleotides matching TRBD2. This CDR3 is 16 amino acids long. CDR1 KGHSH and CDR2 LQKENI come from the germline V gene. J gave up 4 bases and V 1 base, and 3 bases lay outside the gene matches. CDR3: CASSPQPSGGYNEQFF. The CDR3 DNA reads as TGTGCCAGCTCACCACAGCCTAGCGGGGGGTACAATGAGCAGTTCTTC.